This entry lists 18 T cell receptor beta chains sequenced from one sample in a study of T cell responses to AZD1222 COVID-19 vaccine. TCRdb keeps only in-frame clones here, not all; method: immunoSEQ multiplex PCR. The sample contains around 150,000 clones, under 95% of which appear only once. Sequences were derived from peripheral blood, sampled on day 0 of AZD1222 vaccination. These receptors came from an adult in good health.

The chain uses TRBV7-2 and TRBJ2-3, with 9 bases matching TRBD2. Looked up from germline, CDR1 is SGHTA and CDR2 is FQGNSA. CDR3 length equals 18 residues. V was pared by 0 bases and J by 4 bases, with 11 bases of the junction left unmatched. CDR3 amino acids: CASSLAGREGLNADTQYF. The CDR3 bases are TGTGCCAGCAGCTTAGCGGGGCGGGAGGGCCTTAATGCAGATACGCAGTATTTT.

Points on this clone: Other nucleotide sequences in the sample specify the same CDR3. The chain uses TRBV7-2 and TRBJ2-7, with TRBD2 as a possible D gene (5 bases). The V end was cut by 5 bases, the J end by 4 bases, with 9 bases between. The CDR3 runs 12 residues. Germline V gene sequence: CDR1 SGHTA, CDR2 FQGNSA. CDR3 nucleotides: TGTGCCAGCAGCCTTAGAGGGTACGAGCAGTACTTC. Protein product: CASSLRGYEQYF.

V and J are TRBV4-1 and TRBJ2-7, with TRBD1 as a possible D gene (5 bases). The CDR3 consists of 14 residues. Germline V gene lookup returns CDR1 MGHRA and CDR2 YSYEKL. V shed 3 bases and J shed 2 bases, with 11 bases lying between them. The DNA of the CDR3 is TGCGCCAGCAGCCACGGACACCTAACCTACGAGCAGTACTTC. It codes for CASSHGHLTYEQYF.

The chain carries TRBV6-2 or TRBV6-3 and TRBJ2-7; no reliable D call. V was pared by 2 bases and J by 0 bases, with 5 bases between. This CDR3 region has 13 residues. The germline CDR1 and CDR2 sequences are MNHEY and SVGEGT. The CDR3 DNA sequence: TGTGCCAGCAGTTACAGCAACTCCTACGAGCAGTACTTC. It yields the protein CASSYSNSYEQYF.

The chain uses TRBV2 and TRBJ1-5, with 7 positions matching TRBD1. This CDR3 has 15 amino acids. J was trimmed by 6 bases and V by 7 bases; bases with no gene match: 12. Germline CDR1 reads SNHLY; CDR2 reads FYNNEI. The CDR3 DNA sequence: TGTGCCAGCACGCGCGTCGACAGGGATTCTCAGCCCCAGCATTTT. This codes for CASTRVDRDSQPQHF.

The chain carries TRBV13 and TRBJ2-7, with unresolved D. V was pared by 5 bases and J by 7 bases, with 18 bases between. In germline, CDR1 is PRHDT, CDR2 FYEKMQ (reference sequence). The CDR3 runs to 14 residues. As DNA, the CDR3 is TGTGCCAGCAGCCTTTCTCCGGATGAGGTAGAGCAGTACTTC. Translation: CASSLSPDEVEQYF.

The chain carries TRBV2 and TRBJ2-3; no clear D. CDR1 and CDR2 (germline): SNHLY, FYNNEI. V was trimmed by 6 bases and J by 4 bases, leaving 14 bases between them. This CDR3 spans 14 amino acids. CDR3 protein: CASSDRAGADTQYF. In DNA form, the CDR3 reads TGTGCCAGCAGCGACCGAGCTGGGGCAGATACGCAGTATTTT.

The chain links TRBV5-4 to TRBJ1-6; possibly TRBD1 for D (6 bases). CDR3 length: 15 amino acids. V dropped 4 bases and J dropped 0 bases, with 8 bases sitting between them. Germline lookup yields CDR1 SGHNT and CDR2 YYREEE (reference sequence). CDR3 bases: TGTGCCAGCAGCAGGGGGAGCTCCTATAATTCACCCCTCCACTTT. This gives the protein CASSRGSSYNSPLHF.

This chain uses TRBV18 with TRBJ1-2, with TRBD1 matching over 7 bases. CDR3 length equals 13 residues. J was trimmed by 4 bases and V by 5 bases; bases with no gene match: 4. Germline lookup yields CDR1 KGHSH and CDR2 LQKENI. The CDR3 protein is CASSTDRAYGYTF. DNA of the CDR3: TGTGCCAGCTCAACTGACAGGGCCTATGGCTACACCTTC.

This chain uses TRBV9 with TRBJ1-4; D possibly corresponds to TRBD1 (6 bases). The V end lost 0 bases, the J end lost 8 bases, and 17 bases lay between the germline ends. The CDR3 has 16 residues. Per germline, CDR1 SGDLS and CDR2 YYNGEE. The CDR3 DNA sequence: TGTGCCAGCAGCGTAGGACCGGGGGGCGCGGAAGAAAAACTGTTTTTT. Translating gives CASSVGPGGAEEKLFF.

This chain connects TRBV4-2 to TRBJ1-5; D ambiguous. The CDR3 length is 15 residues. V was trimmed by 1 base and J by 1 base, leaving 8 bases between them. CDR1 and CDR2 (germline): LGHNA, YNFKEQ. The CDR3, as DNA: TGTGCCAGCAGCCAAGGCCAGGTCAGCAATCAGCCCCAGCATTTT. It codes for CASSQGQVSNQPQHF.

The chain carries TRBV5-1 and TRBJ1-5, with D possibly being TRBD1 (5 bases). Germline CDR1 and CDR2: SGHRS and YFSETQ. This CDR3 spans 16 amino acids. Trimming cost V 2 bases and J 0 bases, with 12 bases left between them. CDR3 residues: CASSFLPGNSNQPQHF. CDR3 coding DNA: TGCGCCAGCAGCTTCCTCCCAGGGAATAGCAATCAGCCCCAGCATTTT.

This chain connects TRBV7-9 to TRBJ1-4, with 9 nucleotides matching TRBD1. The CDR3 totals 14 residues. The germline V gene encodes CDR1 SEHNR and CDR2 FQNEAQ (reference sequence). The V segment lost 5 bases and the J segment 10 bases; nucleotides outside the gene matches: 8. CDR3 sequence (DNA): TGTGCCAGCAGCCTTCTGGGACAGGGTTCAAAACTGTTTTTT. Its translation is CASSLLGQGSKLFF.

The gene calls are TRBV30 and TRBJ1-2; D call uncertain. The germline gives CDR1 GTSNPN, CDR2 SVGIG (reference sequence). The CDR3 totals 11 residues. Trimming stripped 1 base from V and 5 bases from J, with 5 bases between. DNA of the CDR3: TGTGCCTGGAGTGGGCTTTATGGCTACACCTTC. Translation gives CAWSGLYGYTF.

This chain links TRBV7-2 with TRBJ2-7; D is uncertain. Deletions cut 1 base from V and 3 bases from J, with 10 bases between. This CDR3 region has 14 residues. The germline CDR1 and CDR2 sequences are SGHTA and FQGNSA. The CDR3 loop reads CASSLGLALYEQYF. CDR3 DNA: TGTGCCAGCAGCTTAGGACTGGCCCTCTACGAGCAGTACTTC.

This sequence joins TRBV7-2 and TRBJ1-3; the D is unclear. This CDR3 comprises 13 residues. Looked up from germline, CDR1 is SGHTA and CDR2 is FQGNSA. Between the trimmed V and J ends, which lost 3 bases and 1 base, there was a span of 4 bases. Here the CDR3 reads CASSFDSGNTIYF. The CDR3 bases are TGTGCCAGCAGCTTCGATTCTGGAAACACCATATATTTT.

The chain employs TRBV7-9 and TRBJ2-7; maybe TRBD1 (5 bases). Germline V lookup: CDR1 SEHNR, CDR2 FQNEAQ (reference sequence). The V end lost 5 bases, the J end lost 4 bases, and 18 bases lay between the germline ends. The CDR3 has 15 amino acids. CDR3 in amino acids: CASSPPAGAPYEQYF. In DNA form, the CDR3 reads TGTGCCAGCAGCCCCCCAGCTGGGGCCCCGTACGAGCAGTACTTC.

The CDR3 is CASSILTGGNTIYF. The CDR3 DNA is TGTGCCAGCAGCATCCTAACAGGGGGAAACACCATATATTTT. The chain joins TRBV7-2 to TRBJ1-3; D may be TRBD1 (6 bases). The CDR3 is 14 residues long. CDR1 SGHTA and CDR2 FQGNSA come from the germline V gene. Trimming pared 5 bases from V and 4 bases from J, leaving 12 bases between.